This T cell receptor beta chain is from a study of cytomegalovirus exposure and HLA in healthy donors. Study-wide findings and caveats: In a later analysis, DRB1 alleles had the most associated TCRs; HLA-C alleles the fewest. In all likelihood, a cluster of highly shared sequence variants was a sequencing artifact.

In the PCR, 60 Vbeta and 13 Jbeta primers were used. Generated by immunoSEQ multiplex PCR, the TCRdb table keeps only in-frame clones and is missing some. The sample lists about 120,000 clones; approximately 76% were seen once. Although they were nominally healthy when sampled, donors likely had unrecorded immune exposures. Germline values: CDR1 MNHEY, CDR2 SVGAGI. This CDR3 region has 14 residues. V shed 6 bases and J 3 bases; nucleotides not matched to a gene: 1. This clone was counted a few times. The antigen is undetermined. J is TRBJ2-6 and V is TRBV6-5; 8 bases match TRBD1. The TCR sequence derives from a man aged 45-65 years in good health and CMV-seropositive. Sequenced input: PBMCs. Here the CDR3 DNA reads TGTGCCAGCAGGGGACAGGTTGGGGCCAACGTCCTGACTTTC. Protein product: CASRGQVGANVLTF.